The rows below give T cell receptor beta chains drawn from one sample of a study of blood T cells in healthy people across ages. TCRdb recomputed calls from the 5' RACE reads with MiXCR, one row per CDR3 protein. This sample yields 1.2 million to 1.5 million distinct CDR3 sequences, of which around 59% are seen a single time; over 5% belongs to the top ten. What was sequenced was blood. These receptor sequences come from a man aged 18 to 29 in good health. The CDR3 runs from the conserved cysteine through the conserved F or W. The D gene is left open where the match is weak. Expanded clones are given a class, and other clones once, few, many or no size at all.

clone size,D gene,V gene,J gene,CDR3 length,CDR3 protein,CDR3 DNA
NA,NA,TRBV29-1,TRBJ1-1,10,CSVVGREAFF,TGCAGCGTTGTAGGGAGGGAAGCTTTCTTT
NA,NA,TRBV20-1,TRBJ1-5,12,CSGGARGQPQHF,TGCAGTGGGGGGGCGCGGGGGCAGCCCCAGCATTTT
NA,TRBD2,TRBV5-5,TRBJ2-7,18,CASSLREGRPRAYNEQYF,TGTGCCAGCAGCTTGAGGGAGGGGAGGCCCCGGGCCTACAATGAGCAGTACTTC
NA,NA,TRBV10-3,TRBJ2-4,14,CAISESTVDSIQYF,TGTGCCATCAGTGAGTCAACAGTAGACAGCATTCAGTACTTC
few,NA,TRBV29-1,TRBJ2-7,12,CSVETRSYEQYF,TGCAGCGTTGAAACACGCTCCTACGAGCAGTACTTC
few,NA,TRBV12-3/TRBV12-4,TRBJ2-7,15,CASSSQGGGTYEQYF,TGTGCCAGCAGTTCCCAGGGAGGGGGGACCTACGAGCAGTACTTC
NA,NA,TRBV20-1,TRBJ2-7,18,CSARDWAGNSLSSYEQYF,TGCAGTGCTAGAGATTGGGCAGGGAATTCACTGAGCTCCTACGAGCAGTACTTC
few,TRBD1,TRBV5-4,TRBJ2-7,15,CASRLGQGDSYEQYF,TGTGCCAGCAGGCTGGGACAGGGGGACTCCTACGAGCAGTACTTC
NA,TRBD1,TRBV2,TRBJ1-6,14,CASSDRQGASPLHF,TGTGCCAGCAGCGATAGACAGGGGGCTTCACCCCTCCACTTT
NA,TRBD1,TRBV5-6,TRBJ1-1,14,CASSLPTGGTEAFF,TGTGCCAGCAGCTTGCCAACAGGGGGAACTGAAGCTTTCTTT
NA,NA,TRBV4-1,TRBJ2-7,14,CAGSLGLTYNEQYF,TGCGCCGGCAGCCTAGGACTAACCTACAATGAGCAGTACTTC
NA,TRBD2,TRBV6-5,TRBJ2-7,15,CASSSSRRGLAVQYF,TGTGCCAGCAGTTCCTCACGAAGGGGACTAGCGGTACAGTACTTC